The source of this TCR beta chain is a study of shared clonotypes between healthy human individuals. As for the study in general: Each donor's CD4 naive and CD4 memory cells filled three plates apiece, CD8 naive two, and CD8 memory one. Study conclusions and caveats: The sharing of 4% to 5.5% of naive CD4 clonotypes was seen across a few donors.

HIV-negative, healthy adults without recent acute infections or vaccinations were the donors. Deep-level running was used for the assay. Profiling relied on immunoSEQ multiplex PCR, and the TCRdb table lists in-frame clones only, not all of them. The profile shows approximately 500,000 clones, approximately 95% of them singletons. As to this clone: The antigen remains undetermined.

The CDR3 runs 13 residues. Trimming removed 2 bases from V and 7 bases from J, with 11 bases in between. From germline, CDR1 is MDHEN and CDR2 SYDVKM. The sample comprised naive CD4+ T cells sorted from blood. Subset here: CD45RA+ positively selected. This chain joins TRBV28 and TRBJ1-2; maybe TRBD1 (5 bases). The clonotype comes from a woman in her 30s in good health. DNA for the CDR3: TGTGCCAGCAGTTTAACAGGACCGTCTGGCTACACCTTC. Residues: CASSLTGPSGYTF.